This T cell receptor beta chain was recovered during a study of CD8+ T cells in alopecia areata. This clone was seen more than once but under ten times. Sequencing relied on a cDNA template that was reverse transcribed from extracted RNA. The protocol was immunoSEQ multiplex PCR, while the TCRdb copy is restricted to in-frame clones and leaves out a portion. The profile shows more than 95,000 clones, around 59% of them singletons. Material: CD4+ T cells sorted from blood. The receptor comes from a human donor in good health.

CDR3 DNA: TGCAGCGTTGGGGGGACTTTAGTTCAAGAGCAGTTCTTC. Amino acid sequence: CSVGGTLVQEQFF. The gene calls are TRBV29-1 and TRBJ2-1, with D possibly being TRBD2 (6 bases). V was cut by 4 bases and J by 10 bases, with 17 bases left in between. The CDR3 extends over 13 amino acids. In germline, CDR1 is SQVTM, CDR2 ANQGSEA.